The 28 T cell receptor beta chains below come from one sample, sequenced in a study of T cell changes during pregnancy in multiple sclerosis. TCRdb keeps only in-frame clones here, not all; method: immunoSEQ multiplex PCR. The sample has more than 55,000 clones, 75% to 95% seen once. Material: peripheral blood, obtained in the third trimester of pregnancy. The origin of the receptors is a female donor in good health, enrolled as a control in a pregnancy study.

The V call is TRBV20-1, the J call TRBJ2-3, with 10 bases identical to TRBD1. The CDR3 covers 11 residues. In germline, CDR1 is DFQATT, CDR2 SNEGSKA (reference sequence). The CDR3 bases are TGCAGGGGGGACAGGGGAGATACGCAGTATTTT. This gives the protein CRGDRGDTQYF.

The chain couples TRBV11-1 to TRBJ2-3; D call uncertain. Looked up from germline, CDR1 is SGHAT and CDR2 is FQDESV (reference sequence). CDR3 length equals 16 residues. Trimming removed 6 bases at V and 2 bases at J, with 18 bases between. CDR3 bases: TGTGCCAGCAGATTACTACCGATAAGTTTCACAGATACGCAGTATTTT. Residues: CASRLLPISFTDTQYF.

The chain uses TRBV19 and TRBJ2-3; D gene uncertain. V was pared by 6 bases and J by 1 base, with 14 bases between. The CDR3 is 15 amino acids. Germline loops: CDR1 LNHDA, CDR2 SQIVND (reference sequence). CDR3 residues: CASSDTPRGTDTQYF. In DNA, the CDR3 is TGTGCCAGTAGCGACACCCCTCGTGGCACAGATACGCAGTATTTT.

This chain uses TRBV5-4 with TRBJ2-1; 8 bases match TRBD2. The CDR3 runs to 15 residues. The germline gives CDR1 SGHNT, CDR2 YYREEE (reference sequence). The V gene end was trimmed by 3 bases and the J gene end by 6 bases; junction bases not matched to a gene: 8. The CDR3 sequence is CASSSAGGNLNEQFF. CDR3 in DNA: TGTGCCAGCAGCTCGGCGGGAGGAAACCTCAATGAGCAGTTCTTC. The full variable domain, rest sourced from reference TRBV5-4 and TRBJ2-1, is ETGVTQSPTHLIKTRGQQVTLRCSSQSGHNTVSWYQQALGQGPQFIFQYYREEENGRGNFPPRFSGLQFPNYSSELNVNALELDDSALYLCASSSAGGNLNEQFFGPGTRLTVL.

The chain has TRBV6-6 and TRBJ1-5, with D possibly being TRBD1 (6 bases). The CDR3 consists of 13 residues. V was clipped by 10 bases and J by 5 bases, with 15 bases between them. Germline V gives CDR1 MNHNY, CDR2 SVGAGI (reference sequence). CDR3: CAIRRGFDQPQHF. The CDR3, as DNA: TGTGCCATTAGAAGGGGGTTCGATCAGCCCCAGCATTTT.

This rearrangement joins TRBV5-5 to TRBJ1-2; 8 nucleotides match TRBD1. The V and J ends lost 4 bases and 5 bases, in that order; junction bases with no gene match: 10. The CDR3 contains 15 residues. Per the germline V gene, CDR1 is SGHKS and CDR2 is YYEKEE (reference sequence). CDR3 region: CASSPRTGIGYGYTF. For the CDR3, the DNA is TGTGCCAGCAGCCCGCGGACAGGGATAGGATATGGCTACACCTTC.

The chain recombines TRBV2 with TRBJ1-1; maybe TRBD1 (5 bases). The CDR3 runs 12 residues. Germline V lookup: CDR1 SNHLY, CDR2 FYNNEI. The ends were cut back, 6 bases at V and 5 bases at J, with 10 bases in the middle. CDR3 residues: CASRGLKTEAFF. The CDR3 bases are TGTGCCAGCAGGGGGCTTAAAACTGAAGCTTTCTTT.

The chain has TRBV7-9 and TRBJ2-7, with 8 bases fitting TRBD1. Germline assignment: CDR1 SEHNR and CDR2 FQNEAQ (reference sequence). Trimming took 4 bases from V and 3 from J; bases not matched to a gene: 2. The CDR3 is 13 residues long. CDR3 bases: TGTGCCAGCAGCTCCGGGACAGGCTACGAGCAGTACTTC. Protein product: CASSSGTGYEQYF.

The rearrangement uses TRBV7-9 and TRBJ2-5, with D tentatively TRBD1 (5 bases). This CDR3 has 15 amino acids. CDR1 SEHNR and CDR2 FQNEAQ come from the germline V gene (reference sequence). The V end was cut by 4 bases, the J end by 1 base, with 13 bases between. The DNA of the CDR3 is TGTGCCAGCAGCTCGGCAGGGTCCGTCCAAGAGACCCAGTACTTC. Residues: CASSSAGSVQETQYF.

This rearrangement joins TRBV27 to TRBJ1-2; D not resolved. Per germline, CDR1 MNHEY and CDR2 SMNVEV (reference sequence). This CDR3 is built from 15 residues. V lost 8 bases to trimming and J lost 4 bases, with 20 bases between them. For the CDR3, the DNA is TGTGCCAGCGCATCTACCGCGGAGGGTCCCTATGGCTACACCTTC. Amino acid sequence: CASASTAEGPYGYTF.

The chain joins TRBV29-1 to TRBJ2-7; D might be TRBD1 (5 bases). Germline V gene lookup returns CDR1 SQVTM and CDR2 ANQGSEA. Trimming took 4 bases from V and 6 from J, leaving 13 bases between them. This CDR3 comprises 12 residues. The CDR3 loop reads CSVVSGRGEQYF. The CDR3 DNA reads TGCAGCGTTGTGTCAGGGCGAGGCGAGCAGTACTTC.

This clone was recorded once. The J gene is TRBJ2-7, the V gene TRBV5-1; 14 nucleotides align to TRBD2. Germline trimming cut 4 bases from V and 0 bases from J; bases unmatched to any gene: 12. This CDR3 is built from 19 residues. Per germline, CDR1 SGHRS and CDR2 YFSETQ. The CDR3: CASSLGPTSGRAFSYEQYF. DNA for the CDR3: TGCGCCAGCAGCCTGGGACCGACTAGCGGGAGGGCCTTCTCCTACGAGCAGTACTTC.

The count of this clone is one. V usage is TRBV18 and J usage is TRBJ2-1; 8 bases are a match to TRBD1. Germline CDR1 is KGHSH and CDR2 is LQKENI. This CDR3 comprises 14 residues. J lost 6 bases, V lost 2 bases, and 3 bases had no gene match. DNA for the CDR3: TGTGCCAGCTCACCAGGCAGGGGGCCCAATGAGCAGTTCTTC. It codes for CASSPGRGPNEQFF.

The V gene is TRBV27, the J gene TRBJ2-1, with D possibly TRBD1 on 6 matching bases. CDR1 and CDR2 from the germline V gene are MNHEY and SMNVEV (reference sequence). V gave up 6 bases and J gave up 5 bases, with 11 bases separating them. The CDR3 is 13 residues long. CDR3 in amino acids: CASRYGQNNEQFF. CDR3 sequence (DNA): TGTGCCAGCAGGTATGGACAGAACAATGAGCAGTTCTTC.

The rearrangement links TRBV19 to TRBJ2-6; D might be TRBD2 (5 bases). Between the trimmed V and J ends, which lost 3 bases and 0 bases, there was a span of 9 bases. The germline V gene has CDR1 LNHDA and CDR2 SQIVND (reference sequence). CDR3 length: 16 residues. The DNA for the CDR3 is TGTGCCAGTAGTATGGGTGAGGGCTCTGGGGCCAACGTCCTGACTTTC. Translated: CASSMGEGSGANVLTF.

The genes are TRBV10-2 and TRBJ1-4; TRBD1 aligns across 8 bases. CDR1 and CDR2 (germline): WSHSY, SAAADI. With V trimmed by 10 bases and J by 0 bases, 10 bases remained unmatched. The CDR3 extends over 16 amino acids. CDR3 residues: CATKNPQGATNEKLFF. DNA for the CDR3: TGCGCCACCAAGAACCCACAGGGGGCAACTAATGAAAAACTGTTTTTT.

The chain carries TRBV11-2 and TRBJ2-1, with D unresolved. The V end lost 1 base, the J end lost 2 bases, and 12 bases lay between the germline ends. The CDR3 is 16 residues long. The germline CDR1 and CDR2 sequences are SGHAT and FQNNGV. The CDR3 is CASSLVGLGPYNEQFF. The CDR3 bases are TGTGCCAGCAGCTTAGTGGGCCTGGGCCCCTACAATGAGCAGTTCTTC.

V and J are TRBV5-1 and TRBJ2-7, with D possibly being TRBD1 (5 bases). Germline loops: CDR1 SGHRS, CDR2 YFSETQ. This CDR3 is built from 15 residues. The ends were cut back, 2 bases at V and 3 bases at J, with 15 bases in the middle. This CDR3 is CASSFDSPYGYEQYF. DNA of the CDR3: TGCGCCAGCAGCTTCGACAGTCCCTACGGCTACGAGCAGTACTTC. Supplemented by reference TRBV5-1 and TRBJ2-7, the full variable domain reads KAGVTQTPRYLIKTRGQQVTLSCSPISGHRSVSWYQQTPGQGLQFLFEYFSETQRNKGNFPGRFSGRQFSNSRSEMNVSTLELGDSALYLCASSFDSPYGYEQYFGPGTRLTVT.

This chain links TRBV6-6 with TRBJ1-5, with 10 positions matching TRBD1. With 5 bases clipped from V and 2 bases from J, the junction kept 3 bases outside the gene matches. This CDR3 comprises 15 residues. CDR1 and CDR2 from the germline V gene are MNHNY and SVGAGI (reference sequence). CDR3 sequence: CASSPGTGGNQPQHF. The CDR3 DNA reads TGTGCCAGCAGTCCCGGGACAGGGGGCAATCAGCCCCAGCATTTT.

CDR3 sequence (DNA): TGTGCCAGCAGTTACTCGAACACAGTTTATGGCTACACCTTC. Translating gives CASSYSNTVYGYTF. V is TRBV6-5 and J is TRBJ1-2; D is undetermined. This CDR3 has 14 residues. Germline CDR1 and CDR2: MNHEY and SVGAGI. V was trimmed by 0 bases and J by 5 bases, leaving 10 bases between them.

The CDR3 DNA follows: TGTGCCAGCAGCTTGATGGGAGGGCAAGAGACCCAGTACTTC. It codes for CASSLMGGQETQYF. The chain links TRBV11-2 to TRBJ2-5; TRBD2 aligns across 7 bases. The V segment lost 3 bases and the J segment 2 bases; nucleotides outside the gene matches: 3. This CDR3 spans 14 amino acids. From germline, CDR1 is SGHAT and CDR2 FQNNGV.

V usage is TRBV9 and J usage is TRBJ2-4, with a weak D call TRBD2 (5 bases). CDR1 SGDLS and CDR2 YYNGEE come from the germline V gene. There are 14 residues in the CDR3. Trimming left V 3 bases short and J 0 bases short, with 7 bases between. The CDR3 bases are TGTGCCAGCAGCGGCGGACTAGCCAAAAACATTCAGTACTTC. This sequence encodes CASSGGLAKNIQYF.

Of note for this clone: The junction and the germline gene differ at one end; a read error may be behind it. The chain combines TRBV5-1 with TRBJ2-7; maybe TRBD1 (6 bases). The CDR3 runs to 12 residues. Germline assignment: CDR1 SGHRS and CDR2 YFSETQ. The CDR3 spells CASSSSGTSLDF. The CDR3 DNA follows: TGCGCCAGCAGCTCCTCCGGGACATCCCTCGACTTC.

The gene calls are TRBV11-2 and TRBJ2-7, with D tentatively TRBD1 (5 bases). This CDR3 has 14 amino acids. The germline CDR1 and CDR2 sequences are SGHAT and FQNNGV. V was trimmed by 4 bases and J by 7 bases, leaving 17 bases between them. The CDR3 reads CASSSNRGAREQYF. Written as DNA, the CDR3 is TGTGCCAGCAGCTCAAATAGGGGTGCGAGGGAGCAGTACTTC.

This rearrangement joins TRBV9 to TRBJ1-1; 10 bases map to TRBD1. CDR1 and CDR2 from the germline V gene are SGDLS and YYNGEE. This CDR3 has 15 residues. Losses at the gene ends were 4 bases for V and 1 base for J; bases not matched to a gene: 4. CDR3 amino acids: CASSLGQGTNTEAFF. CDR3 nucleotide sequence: TGTGCCAGCAGCCTGGGACAGGGGACGAACACTGAAGCTTTCTTT.

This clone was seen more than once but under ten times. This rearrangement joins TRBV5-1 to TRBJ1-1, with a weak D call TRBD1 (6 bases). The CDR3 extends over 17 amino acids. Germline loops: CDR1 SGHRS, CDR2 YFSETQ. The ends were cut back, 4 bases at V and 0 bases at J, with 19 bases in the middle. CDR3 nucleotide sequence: TGCGCCAGCAGCCGGGGAGGGGGAAGTAGGATGAACACTGAAGCTTTCTTT. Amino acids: CASSRGGGSRMNTEAFF.

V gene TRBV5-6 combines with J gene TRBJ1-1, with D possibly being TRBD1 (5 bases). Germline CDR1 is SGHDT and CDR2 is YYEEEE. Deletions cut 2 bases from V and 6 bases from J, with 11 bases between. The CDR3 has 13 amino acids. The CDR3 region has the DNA TGTGCCAGCAGCTTTGTTGCGGGGGCTGAAGCTTTCTTT. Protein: CASSFVAGAEAFF.

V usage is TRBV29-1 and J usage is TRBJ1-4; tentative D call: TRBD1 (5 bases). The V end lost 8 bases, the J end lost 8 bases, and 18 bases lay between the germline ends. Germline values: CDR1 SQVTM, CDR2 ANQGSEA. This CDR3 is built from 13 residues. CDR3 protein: CSLGGSSGEKLFF. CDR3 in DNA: TGCAGCTTGGGGGGAAGTTCGGGGGAAAAACTGTTTTTT.